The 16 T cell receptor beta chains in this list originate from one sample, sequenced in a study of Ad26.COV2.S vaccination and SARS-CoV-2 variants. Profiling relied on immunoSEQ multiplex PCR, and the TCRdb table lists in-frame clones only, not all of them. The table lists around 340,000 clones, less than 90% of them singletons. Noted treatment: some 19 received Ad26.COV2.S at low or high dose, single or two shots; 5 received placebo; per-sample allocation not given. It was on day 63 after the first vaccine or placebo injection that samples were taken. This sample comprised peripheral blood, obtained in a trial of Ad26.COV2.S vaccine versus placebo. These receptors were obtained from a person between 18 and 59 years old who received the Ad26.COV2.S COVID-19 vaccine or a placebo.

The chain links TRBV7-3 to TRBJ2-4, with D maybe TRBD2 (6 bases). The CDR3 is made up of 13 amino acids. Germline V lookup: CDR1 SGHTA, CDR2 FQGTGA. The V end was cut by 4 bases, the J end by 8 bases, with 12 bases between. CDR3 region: CASSSVGGDIQYF. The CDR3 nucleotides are TGTGCCAGCAGCTCCGTCGGAGGGGACATTCAGTACTTC.

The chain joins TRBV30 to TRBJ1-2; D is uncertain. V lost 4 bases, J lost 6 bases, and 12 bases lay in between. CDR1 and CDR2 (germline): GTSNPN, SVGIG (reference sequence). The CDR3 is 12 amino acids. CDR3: CAWNLGRDGYTF. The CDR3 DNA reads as TGTGCCTGGAATCTGGGGAGGGATGGCTACACCTTC.

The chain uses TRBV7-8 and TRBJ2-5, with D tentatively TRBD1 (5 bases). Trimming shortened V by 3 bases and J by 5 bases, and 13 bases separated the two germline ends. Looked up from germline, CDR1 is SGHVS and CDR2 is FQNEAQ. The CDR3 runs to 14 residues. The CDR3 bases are TGTGCCAGCAGCTTCCACGGACAACGGGAGACCCAGTACTTC. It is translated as CASSFHGQRETQYF.

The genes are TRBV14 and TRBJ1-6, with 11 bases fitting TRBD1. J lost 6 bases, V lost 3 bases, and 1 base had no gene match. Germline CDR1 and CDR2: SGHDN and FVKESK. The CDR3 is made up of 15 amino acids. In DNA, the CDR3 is TGTGCCAGCAGCCAGGACAGGGGGCTTAATTCACCCCTCCACTTT. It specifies CASSQDRGLNSPLHF.

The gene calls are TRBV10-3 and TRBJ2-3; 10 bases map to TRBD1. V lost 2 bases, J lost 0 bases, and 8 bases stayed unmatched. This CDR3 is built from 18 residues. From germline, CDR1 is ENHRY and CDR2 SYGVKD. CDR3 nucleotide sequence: TGTGCCATCAGTGAGCGGCGACAGGGGGCGTCTAGCACAGATACGCAGTATTTT. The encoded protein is CAISERRQGASSTDTQYF.

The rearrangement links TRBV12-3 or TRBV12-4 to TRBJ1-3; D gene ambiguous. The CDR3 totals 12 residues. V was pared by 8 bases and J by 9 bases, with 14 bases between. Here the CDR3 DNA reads TGTGCCAGCTTGGCTAGGAGGAGCACCATATATTTT. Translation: CASLARRSTIYF.

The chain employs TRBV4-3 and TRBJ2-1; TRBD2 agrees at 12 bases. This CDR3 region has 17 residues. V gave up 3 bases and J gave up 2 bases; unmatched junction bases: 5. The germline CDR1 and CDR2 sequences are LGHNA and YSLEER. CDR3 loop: CASSQVGLAGTYNEQFF. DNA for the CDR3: TGCGCCAGCAGCCAGGTTGGACTAGCGGGAACCTACAATGAGCAGTTCTTC.

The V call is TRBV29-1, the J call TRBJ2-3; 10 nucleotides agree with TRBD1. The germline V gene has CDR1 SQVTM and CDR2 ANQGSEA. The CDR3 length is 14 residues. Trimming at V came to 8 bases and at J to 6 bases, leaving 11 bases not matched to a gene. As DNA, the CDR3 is TGCAGCTTCGTAGGACAGGGGGAGTGGGATACGCAGTATTTT. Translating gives CSFVGQGEWDTQYF.

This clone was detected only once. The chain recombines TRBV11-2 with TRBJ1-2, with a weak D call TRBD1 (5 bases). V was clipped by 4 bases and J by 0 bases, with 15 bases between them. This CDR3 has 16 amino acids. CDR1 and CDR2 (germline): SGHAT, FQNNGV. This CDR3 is CASSSTAGTTNYGYTF. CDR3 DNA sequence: TGTGCCAGCAGCTCTACCGCGGGGACCACTAACTATGGCTACACCTTC.

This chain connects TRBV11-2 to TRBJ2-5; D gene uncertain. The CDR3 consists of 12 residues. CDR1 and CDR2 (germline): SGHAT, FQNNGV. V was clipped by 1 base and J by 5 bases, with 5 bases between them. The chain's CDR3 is CASSLVWETQYF. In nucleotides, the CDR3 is TGTGCCAGCAGCTTAGTTTGGGAGACCCAGTACTTC. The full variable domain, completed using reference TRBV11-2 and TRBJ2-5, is EAGVAQSPRYKIIEKRQSVAFWCNPISGHATLYWYQQILGQGPKLLIQFQNNGVVDDSQLPKDRFSAERLKGVDSTLKIQPAKLEDSAVYLCASSLVWETQYFGPGTRLLVL.

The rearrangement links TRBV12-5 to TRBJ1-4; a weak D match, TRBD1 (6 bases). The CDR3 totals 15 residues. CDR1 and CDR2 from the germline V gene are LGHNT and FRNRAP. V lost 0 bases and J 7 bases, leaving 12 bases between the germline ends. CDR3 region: CASGLVNRVAEKLFF. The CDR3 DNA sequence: TGTGCTAGTGGTTTGGTCAACAGGGTTGCTGAAAAACTGTTTTTT.

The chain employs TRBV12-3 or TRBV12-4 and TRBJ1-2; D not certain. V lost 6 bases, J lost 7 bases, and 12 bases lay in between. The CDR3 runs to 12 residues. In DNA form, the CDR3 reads TGTGCCAGCAGCTCCCGTGGCGGTGGCTACACCTTC. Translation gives CASSSRGGGYTF.

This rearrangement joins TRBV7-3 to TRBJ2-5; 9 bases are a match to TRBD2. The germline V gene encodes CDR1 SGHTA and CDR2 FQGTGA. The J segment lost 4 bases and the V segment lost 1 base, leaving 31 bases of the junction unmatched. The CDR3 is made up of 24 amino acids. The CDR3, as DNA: TGTGCCAGCAGCTTAAGAGGTTTTCGCTTGTCGCGGGGGGGCGCAGGTATTGGCCGAGAGACCCAGTACTTC. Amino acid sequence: CASSLRGFRLSRGGAGIGRETQYF.

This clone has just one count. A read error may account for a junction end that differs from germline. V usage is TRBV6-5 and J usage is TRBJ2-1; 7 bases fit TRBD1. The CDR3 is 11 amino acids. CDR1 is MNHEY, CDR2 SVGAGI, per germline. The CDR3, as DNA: TGTGCCAGCAGTTATGAAGGGGGCAGGATCTTC. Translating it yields CASSYEGGRIF.

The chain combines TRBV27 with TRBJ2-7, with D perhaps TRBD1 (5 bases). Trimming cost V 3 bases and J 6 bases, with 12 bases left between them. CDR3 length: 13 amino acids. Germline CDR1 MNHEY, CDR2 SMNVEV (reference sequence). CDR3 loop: CASSLAGFGEQYF. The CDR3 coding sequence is TGTGCCAGCAGTTTGGCAGGGTTTGGCGAGCAGTACTTC.

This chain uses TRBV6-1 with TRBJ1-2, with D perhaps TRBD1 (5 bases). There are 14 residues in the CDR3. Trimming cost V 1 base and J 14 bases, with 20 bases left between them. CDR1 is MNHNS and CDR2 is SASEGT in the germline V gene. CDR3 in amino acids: CASSEGEGWRGRTF. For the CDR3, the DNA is TGTGCCAGCAGTGAAGGCGAAGGTTGGAGGGGTAGGACCTTC.